This T cell receptor beta chain was recorded in a study of blood T cell repertoires in COVID-19. Produced via immunoSEQ multiplex PCR; TCRdb's table is partial and in-frame only. Among about 190,000 clones listed, less than 90% were seen once. Sequencing input: peripheral blood. The TCR was taken from a woman aged 40 to 50 with acute or convalescent COVID-19.

Here the CDR3 reads CASSIDRLNSPLHF. CDR3 in DNA: TGTGCCAGTAGTATAGATCGTCTCAATTCACCCCTCCACTTT. This chain connects TRBV19 to TRBJ1-6, with no clear D. Germline assignment: CDR1 LNHDA and CDR2 SQIVND (reference sequence). The CDR3 consists of 14 residues. V was clipped by 0 bases and J by 7 bases, with 7 bases between them.